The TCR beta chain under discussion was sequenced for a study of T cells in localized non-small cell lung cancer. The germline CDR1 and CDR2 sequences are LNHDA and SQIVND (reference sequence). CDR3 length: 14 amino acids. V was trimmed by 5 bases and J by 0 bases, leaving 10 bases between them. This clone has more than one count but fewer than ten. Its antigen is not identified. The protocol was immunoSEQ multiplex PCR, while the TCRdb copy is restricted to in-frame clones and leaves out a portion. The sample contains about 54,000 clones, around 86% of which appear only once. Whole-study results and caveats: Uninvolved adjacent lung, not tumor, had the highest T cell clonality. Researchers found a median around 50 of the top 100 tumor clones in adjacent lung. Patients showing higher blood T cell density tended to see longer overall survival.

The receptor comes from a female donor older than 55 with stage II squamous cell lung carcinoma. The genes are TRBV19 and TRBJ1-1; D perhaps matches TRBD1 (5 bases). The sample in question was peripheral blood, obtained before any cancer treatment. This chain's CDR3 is CASSWDRVNTEAFF. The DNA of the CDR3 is TGTGCCAGTAGTTGGGACCGAGTGAACACTGAAGCTTTCTTT.